In this sample, the clone carrying this T cell receptor (beta chain) turned up a few times. The data originate from a study of blood T cell repertoires in COVID-19. The table came from immunoSEQ multiplex PCR; TCRdb's copy has only in-frame clones and leaves some out. The repertoire holds some 330,000 clones, with about 87% as singletons. The clonotype originates from a man aged 30 to 39 who had recovered from COVID-19. Sequencing used PBMCs or T cells enriched from blood (not recorded which).

The CDR3 loop is CASSPRLAGVTDTQYF. CDR3 nucleotide sequence: TGCGCCAGCAGCCCGAGACTAGCGGGGGTAACAGATACGCAGTATTTT. This chain joins TRBV5-1 and TRBJ2-3; 12 nucleotides align to TRBD2. Germline assignment: CDR1 SGHRS and CDR2 YFSETQ. V was pared by 4 bases and J by 3 bases, with 6 bases of the junction left unmatched. The CDR3 contains 16 residues.